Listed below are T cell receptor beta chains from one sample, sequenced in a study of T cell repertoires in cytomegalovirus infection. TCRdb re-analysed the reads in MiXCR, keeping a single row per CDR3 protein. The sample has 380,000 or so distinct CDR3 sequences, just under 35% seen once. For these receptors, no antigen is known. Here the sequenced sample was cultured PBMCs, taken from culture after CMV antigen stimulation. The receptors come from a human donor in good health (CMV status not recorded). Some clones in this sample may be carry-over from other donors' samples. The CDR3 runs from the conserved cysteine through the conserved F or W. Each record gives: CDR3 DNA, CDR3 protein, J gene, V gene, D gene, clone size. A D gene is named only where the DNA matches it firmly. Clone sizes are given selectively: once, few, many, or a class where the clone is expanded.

cdr3_nt: TGTGCCAGCAGCTTGTTGACCTTCCAAGAGACCCAGTACTTC; cdr3_aa: CASSLLTFQETQYF; j_call: TRBJ2-5; v_call: TRBV11-2; d_call: NA; clone_size: few
cdr3_nt: TGTGCCAGCCGAACTGGGGGAAAACAGCCCCAGCATTTT; cdr3_aa: CASRTGGKQPQHF; j_call: TRBJ1-5; v_call: TRBV6-2/TRBV6-3; d_call: NA; clone_size: few
cdr3_nt: TGTGCCAGCAATAACCGGGGAGGGACAGATACGCAGTATTTT; cdr3_aa: CASNNRGGTDTQYF; j_call: TRBJ2-3; v_call: TRBV12-3/TRBV12-4; d_call: TRBD2; clone_size: once
cdr3_nt: TGTGCCAGCCGCTTCAGCAATGAGCAGTTCTTC; cdr3_aa: CASRFSNEQFF; j_call: TRBJ2-1; v_call: TRBV6-5; d_call: NA; clone_size: few
cdr3_nt: TGTGCCAGCAGCCCAGGTTTCAATGGTTTCACCTTC; cdr3_aa: CASSPGFNGFTF; j_call: TRBJ1-2; v_call: TRBV7-2; d_call: NA; clone_size: NA
cdr3_nt: TGTGCCAGCAGCTTAGGTGGGACAGGGGGCGCAAAGACCCAGTACTTC; cdr3_aa: CASSLGGTGGAKTQYF; j_call: TRBJ2-5; v_call: TRBV7-2; d_call: TRBD1; clone_size: NA
cdr3_nt: TGTGCCAGCAGATTTACAGGGAAGGTGAACTATGGCTACACCTTC; cdr3_aa: CASRFTGKVNYGYTF; j_call: TRBJ1-2; v_call: TRBV12-3/TRBV12-4; d_call: NA; clone_size: NA
cdr3_nt: TGTGCCAGCAGCCGTACAGGGGGCGCCGGTGAAGCTTTCTTT; cdr3_aa: CASSRTGGAGEAFF; j_call: TRBJ1-1; v_call: TRBV7-2; d_call: TRBD1; clone_size: NA
cdr3_nt: TGCGCCAGCAGCACAAGACAGGGTGAGACCCAGTACTTC; cdr3_aa: CASSTRQGETQYF; j_call: TRBJ2-5; v_call: TRBV5-1; d_call: TRBD1; clone_size: few
cdr3_nt: TGCAGCGTTTTAGTAGGACCAGGCAGTGAAGCTTTCTTT; cdr3_aa: CSVLVGPGSEAFF; j_call: TRBJ1-1; v_call: TRBV29-1; d_call: NA; clone_size: many
cdr3_nt: TGTGCCAGCAGCCTTCAGGGGCCTAAAAACTATGGCTACACCTTC; cdr3_aa: CASSLQGPKNYGYTF; j_call: TRBJ1-2; v_call: TRBV28; d_call: NA; clone_size: NA
cdr3_nt: TGTGCCATCAGTGGGGGGATTGAGCAGTTCTTC; cdr3_aa: CAISGGIEQFF; j_call: TRBJ2-1; v_call: TRBV10-3; d_call: NA; clone_size: NA
cdr3_nt: TGTGCCAGTAGTATAGGACCCCCCAGGGGAAGCAATCAGCCCCAGCATTTT; cdr3_aa: CASSIGPPRGSNQPQHF; j_call: TRBJ1-5; v_call: TRBV19; d_call: NA; clone_size: NA
cdr3_nt: TGTGCCAGCAGCTCACGGGGGGATGGGGTCTACGAGCAGTACTTC; cdr3_aa: CASSSRGDGVYEQYF; j_call: TRBJ2-7; v_call: TRBV11-2; d_call: TRBD2; clone_size: NA
cdr3_nt: TGTGCCACGGGGGGAGCTCTCGAGAACTATGGCTACACCTTC; cdr3_aa: CATGGALENYGYTF; j_call: TRBJ1-2; v_call: TRBV19; d_call: NA; clone_size: NA
cdr3_nt: TGTGCCAGCAGCCGACGTAACCCTAGCGGGAACACAGATACGCAGTATTTT; cdr3_aa: CASSRRNPSGNTDTQYF; j_call: TRBJ2-3; v_call: TRBV7-9; d_call: TRBD2; clone_size: many
cdr3_nt: TGCGCCAGCAGCCAAGGGCAGGGGAGAATTTACAATGAGCAGTTCTTC; cdr3_aa: CASSQGQGRIYNEQFF; j_call: TRBJ2-1; v_call: TRBV4-1; d_call: NA; clone_size: NA
cdr3_nt: TGTGCCAGCAGTTTGGGTGGGAGAGGTATGGTGTACGAGCAGTACTTC; cdr3_aa: CASSLGGRGMVYEQYF; j_call: TRBJ2-7; v_call: TRBV27; d_call: NA; clone_size: NA